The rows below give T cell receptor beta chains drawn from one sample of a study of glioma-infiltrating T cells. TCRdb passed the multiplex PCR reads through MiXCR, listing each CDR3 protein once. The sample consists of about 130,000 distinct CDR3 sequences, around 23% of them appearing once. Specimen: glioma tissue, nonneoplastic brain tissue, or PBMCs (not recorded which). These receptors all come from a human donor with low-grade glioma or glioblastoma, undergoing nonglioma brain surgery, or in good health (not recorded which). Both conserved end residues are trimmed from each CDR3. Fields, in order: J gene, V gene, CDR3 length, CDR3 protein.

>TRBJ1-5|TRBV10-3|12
AISEGGWNQPQH
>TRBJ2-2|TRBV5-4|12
ASSIDRDTGELF
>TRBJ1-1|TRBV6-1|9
ASRGTAEAF
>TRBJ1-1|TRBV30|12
AWCRTEPFTEAF
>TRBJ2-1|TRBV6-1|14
ASRGVLAGGRDEQF
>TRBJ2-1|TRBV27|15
ASSLSPDLSSYNEQF
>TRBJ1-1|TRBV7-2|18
ASSPDSGTGGEWANTEAF
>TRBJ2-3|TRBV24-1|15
ATTVRFRDRGQDTQY
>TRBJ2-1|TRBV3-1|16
ASSQDPRASGGNNEQF
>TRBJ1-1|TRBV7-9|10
ASSYKGTEAF
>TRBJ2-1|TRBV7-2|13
ASSLGTGGINEQF
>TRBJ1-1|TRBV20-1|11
SARRTGNTEAF
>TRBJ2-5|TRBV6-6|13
ASSYSRGRPKTQY
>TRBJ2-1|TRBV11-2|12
ASSSGVSYNEQF
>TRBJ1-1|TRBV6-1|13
ASSRPLGRGTEAF
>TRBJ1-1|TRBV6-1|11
ASSDPGSTEAF
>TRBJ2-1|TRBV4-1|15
ASNLKTGQPNPNEQF
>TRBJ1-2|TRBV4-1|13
ASSHRTDGNYGYT
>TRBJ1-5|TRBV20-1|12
SANPTGSNQPQH
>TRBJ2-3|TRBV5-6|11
ASSLVGPDTQY
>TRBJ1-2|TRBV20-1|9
SAQGIGGYT
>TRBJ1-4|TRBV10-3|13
AISPGQGLNEKLF
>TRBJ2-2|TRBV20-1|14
SAPDRGREVGGELF
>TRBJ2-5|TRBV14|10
ASSQYQETQY
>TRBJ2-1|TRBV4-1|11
ASSLTGGNEQF
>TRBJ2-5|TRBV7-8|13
ASSLTWLEGETQY
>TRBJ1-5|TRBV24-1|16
ATSDPGDQAVGNQPQH
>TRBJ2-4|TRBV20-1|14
SAREESGRAKNIQY
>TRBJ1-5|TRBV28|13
ASSLVGQPNQPQH
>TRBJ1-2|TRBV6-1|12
ASSNRVPNYGYT
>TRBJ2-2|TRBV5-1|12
ASSPHTNTGELF
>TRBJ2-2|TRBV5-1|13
ASSATGAATGELF
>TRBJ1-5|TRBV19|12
ASQGIDSNQPQH
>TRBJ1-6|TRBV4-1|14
ASSPVGTLLGHTLH
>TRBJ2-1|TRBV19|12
ASSIGTADNEQF
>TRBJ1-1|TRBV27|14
ASSGTPFVENTEAF
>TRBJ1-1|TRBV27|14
ASSSARFGGDTEAF
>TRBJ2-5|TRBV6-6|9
ANSEQETQY
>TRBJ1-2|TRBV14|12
ASSQTTRYYGYT
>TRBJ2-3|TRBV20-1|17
SARDLKERDRDLLGTQY
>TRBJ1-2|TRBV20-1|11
SASPTGDYGYT
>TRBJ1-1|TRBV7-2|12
ASSAQGSSTEAF
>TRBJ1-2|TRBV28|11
ASRSQVNYGYT
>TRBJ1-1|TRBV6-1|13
ASRRDNRPNTEAF
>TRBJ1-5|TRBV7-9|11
ASSYGSNQPQH
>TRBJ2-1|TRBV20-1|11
TGGLADYNEQF
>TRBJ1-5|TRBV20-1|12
SAPLGPGNQPQH
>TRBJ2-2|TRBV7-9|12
ASIGQTNTGELF
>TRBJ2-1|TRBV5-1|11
ASSFGQGNEQF
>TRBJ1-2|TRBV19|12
ASKGEWGDYGYT
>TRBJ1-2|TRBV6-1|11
ASRIEPLGGYT
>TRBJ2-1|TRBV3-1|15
ASSRRVRGLSYNEQF